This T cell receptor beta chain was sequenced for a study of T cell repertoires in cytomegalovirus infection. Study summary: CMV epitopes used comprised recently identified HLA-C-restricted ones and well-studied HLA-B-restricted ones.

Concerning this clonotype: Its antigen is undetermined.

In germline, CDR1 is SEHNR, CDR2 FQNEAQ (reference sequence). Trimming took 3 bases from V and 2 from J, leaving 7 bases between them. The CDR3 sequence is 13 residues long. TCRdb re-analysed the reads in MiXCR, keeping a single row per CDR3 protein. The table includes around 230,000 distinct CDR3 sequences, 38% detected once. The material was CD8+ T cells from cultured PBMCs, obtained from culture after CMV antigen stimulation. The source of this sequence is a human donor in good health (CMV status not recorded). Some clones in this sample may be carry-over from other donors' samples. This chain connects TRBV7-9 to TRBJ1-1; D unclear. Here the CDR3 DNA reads TGTGCCAGCAGCTTTGAGGTTAACACTGAAGCTTTCTTT. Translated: CASSFEVNTEAFF.